This entry concerns a single T cell receptor (beta chain). Its antigen is currently unknown. The data belong to a study of cytomegalovirus exposure and HLA in healthy donors. The data were produced by immunoSEQ multiplex PCR, yet TCRdb's version contains in-frame clones alone and is incomplete. In the table there are fewer than 250,000 clones, roughly 88% of which are singletons. Study conclusions and caveats: Testing in vitro showed a few CMV-associated chains specific for CMV antigens.

Germline CDR1 and CDR2: SGHDT and YYEEEE. This CDR3 has 16 residues. The V and J ends lost 4 bases and 9 bases, in that order; junction bases with no gene match: 10. The origin of this receptor is a woman younger than 45 in good health and CMV-seropositive. Source material: PBMCs. The V call is TRBV5-6, the J call TRBJ2-2; the match to TRBD1 covers 12 bases. DNA for the CDR3: TGTGCCAGCAGCCCGGGGACAGGGGGCGTTTCGAGGGAGCTGTTTTTT. It is translated as CASSPGTGGVSRELFF.